A selection of T cell receptor beta chains follows, all from one sample in a study of T-cell reconstitution after alpha-beta-depleted transplantation in children. From the PCR reads, TCRdb called clonotypes with MiXCR, one entry per CDR3 protein. Here the sample spans about 610,000 distinct CDR3 sequences, 27% being singletons. Sequencing was performed on PBMCs, taken before TCRalphabeta/CD19-depleted stem cell transplant. The receptors were sampled from a boy under two years old with Wiskott-Aldrich syndrome, due to receive a stem cell transplant. Both conserved end residues are trimmed from each CDR3. Each record gives: V gene, J gene, clone size, CDR3 protein. A clone size is listed for some rows: how often the clone was seen (once, few, many), or a class if it is expanded.

TRBV25-1	TRBJ2-7	NA	ASSELDSSYEQY
TRBV20-1	TRBJ2-3	NA	SASQRNLGDTQY
TRBV12-3/TRBV12-4	TRBJ1-2	NA	ASSLLAGGNYGYT
TRBV29-1	TRBJ1-3	NA	SASSARSGNTIY
TRBV5-1	TRBJ2-5	few	ASSIGPSGRAWRETQY
TRBV12-3/TRBV12-4	TRBJ2-1	few	ASNWGSGSIPYNEQF
TRBV7-9	TRBJ2-4	NA	ASSLGGAHIQY
TRBV7-8	TRBJ1-2	once	ASSERKLDRDVTGYT
TRBV24-1	TRBJ2-4	NA	ATSEAGGAKNIQY
TRBV20-1	TRBJ1-2	NA	SARVRVRGPYGYT
TRBV12-3/TRBV12-4	TRBJ2-4	NA	ASSFVTRYSKNIQY
TRBV14	TRBJ2-1	NA	ASSQEAVGSYNEQF
TRBV20-1	TRBJ2-5	NA	SASFGQGETQY
TRBV28	TRBJ2-3	few	ASSFLDRVTQY
TRBV5-1	TRBJ2-7	NA	ASSLGSRFYEQY
TRBV7-7	TRBJ2-1	NA	ASSLAPRRGEQF
TRBV10-3	TRBJ2-5	few	AISDLGETQY
TRBV5-5	TRBJ2-7	NA	ASRYSGTANYEQY
TRBV5-1	TRBJ2-7	once	ASRRGMDGHYEQY
TRBV20-1	TRBJ1-1	NA	SATGGAGTEAF
TRBV29-1	TRBJ2-3	NA	SAAGQNPDTQY
TRBV20-1	TRBJ2-1	few	SAKAGSSYNEQF
TRBV27	TRBJ2-3	few	ASSSPGLGRDTQY
TRBV11-2	TRBJ2-1	NA	ASSLERGRGLAGLVPSSYNEQF
TRBV10-3	TRBJ1-5	NA	AATTGLNQPQH
TRBV7-2	TRBJ2-3	NA	ASSLTGTSTDTQY
TRBV20-1	TRBJ1-5	NA	SAREGISNQPQH
TRBV6-1	TRBJ1-3	few	ASSFSAGGNTIY
TRBV12-3/TRBV12-4	TRBJ1-5	NA	ASSITGANQPQH
TRBV5-4	TRBJ1-1	NA	ASSPYNRGTEAF
TRBV5-1	TRBJ2-3	few	ASSLSQGVLDTQY
TRBV5-1	TRBJ2-5	once	ASSLALATKETQY
TRBV5-1	TRBJ2-7	NA	ASSLSSGKSYEQY
TRBV5-1	TRBJ2-1	NA	ASSAPGDSYNEQF
TRBV10-3	TRBJ2-5	NA	ATRDRGPETQY
TRBV7-2	TRBJ2-6	NA	ASSLQAGANVLT
TRBV29-1	TRBJ2-2	NA	SVRWGSDTGELF
TRBV3-1	TRBJ1-2	NA	ASSQVKTENRYGYT
TRBV5-1	TRBJ2-1	NA	ASSLLRTGRDEQF
TRBV27	TRBJ2-2	NA	ASSGVSGELF
TRBV25-1	TRBJ1-4	NA	ASSEFTAAGTEDEKLF
TRBV12-3/TRBV12-4	TRBJ2-2	NA	ASSLQADTGELF
TRBV20-1	TRBJ2-2	NA	SAKGRDPYTGELF
TRBV5-5	TRBJ2-1	NA	ASSPLAVGYNEQF
TRBV5-1	TRBJ2-1	NA	ASSLLGVPHNEQF
TRBV30	TRBJ1-2	NA	AWTQGNYGYT
TRBV18	TRBJ2-1	few	ASSPRSSGRSSYNEQF
TRBV20-1	TRBJ2-1	NA	SASDQYNEQF
TRBV15	TRBJ1-1	few	ATSREGLNTEAF
TRBV5-1	TRBJ2-2	few	ASSLRVAGNTGELF
TRBV3-1	TRBJ2-7	many	ASSQGSYEQY
TRBV5-1	TRBJ2-1	NA	ASSLGDLLSYNEQF
TRBV5-1	TRBJ2-2	NA	ASGKDRGGGELF
TRBV6-1	TRBJ2-3	NA	ASIGPGTDTQY
TRBV5-1	TRBJ2-7	NA	ASSPQDSSYSYEQY